The present TCR beta chain was sequenced within a study of prognosis after radiotherapy for stage I lung cancer. The germline CDR1 and CDR2 sequences are MNHEY and SVGAGI. This CDR3 is built from 15 residues. The V segment lost 7 bases and the J segment 3 bases; nucleotides outside the gene matches: 11. In regard to this clonotype: It is likely a read error: a sequence one base away is far more abundant.

Multiplex PCR in two rounds served to amplify TCR beta CDR3 from genomic DNA. Individual primers that were specific to each TRBV and TRBJ gene served in first-round PCR. One entry per CDR3 protein, called by TCRdb with MiXCR from the multiplex PCR reads. The repertoire holds about 15,000 distinct CDR3 sequences, about 40% seen once, with approximately 40% in the top ten. The TCR was taken from a donor of 50 years or more with non-small cell lung cancer. The genes are TRBV6-5 and TRBJ2-7; 8 nucleotides match TRBD2. This material consisted of PBMCs, taken before or after stereotactic body radiation therapy (not recorded which). CDR3 DNA sequence: TGTGCCAGCATGTTAGAGGCGGGAGGTAGCTACGAGCAGTACTTC. This encodes CASMLEAGGSYEQYF.